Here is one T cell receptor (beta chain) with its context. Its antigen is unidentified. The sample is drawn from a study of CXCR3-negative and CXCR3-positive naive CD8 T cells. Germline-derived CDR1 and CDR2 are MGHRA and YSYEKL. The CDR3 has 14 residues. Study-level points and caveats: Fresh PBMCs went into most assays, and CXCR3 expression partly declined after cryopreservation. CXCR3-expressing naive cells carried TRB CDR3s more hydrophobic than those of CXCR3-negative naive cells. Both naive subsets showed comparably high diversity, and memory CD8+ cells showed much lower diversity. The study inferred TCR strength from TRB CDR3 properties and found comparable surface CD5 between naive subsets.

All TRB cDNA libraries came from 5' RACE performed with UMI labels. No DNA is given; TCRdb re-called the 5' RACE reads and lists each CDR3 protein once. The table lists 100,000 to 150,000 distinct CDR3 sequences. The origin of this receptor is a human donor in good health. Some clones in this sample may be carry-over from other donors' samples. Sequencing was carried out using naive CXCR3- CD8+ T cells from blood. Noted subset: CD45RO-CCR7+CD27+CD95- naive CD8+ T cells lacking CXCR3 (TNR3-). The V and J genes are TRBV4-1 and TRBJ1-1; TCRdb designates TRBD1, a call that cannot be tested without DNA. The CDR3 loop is CASTIATGGGEAFF.